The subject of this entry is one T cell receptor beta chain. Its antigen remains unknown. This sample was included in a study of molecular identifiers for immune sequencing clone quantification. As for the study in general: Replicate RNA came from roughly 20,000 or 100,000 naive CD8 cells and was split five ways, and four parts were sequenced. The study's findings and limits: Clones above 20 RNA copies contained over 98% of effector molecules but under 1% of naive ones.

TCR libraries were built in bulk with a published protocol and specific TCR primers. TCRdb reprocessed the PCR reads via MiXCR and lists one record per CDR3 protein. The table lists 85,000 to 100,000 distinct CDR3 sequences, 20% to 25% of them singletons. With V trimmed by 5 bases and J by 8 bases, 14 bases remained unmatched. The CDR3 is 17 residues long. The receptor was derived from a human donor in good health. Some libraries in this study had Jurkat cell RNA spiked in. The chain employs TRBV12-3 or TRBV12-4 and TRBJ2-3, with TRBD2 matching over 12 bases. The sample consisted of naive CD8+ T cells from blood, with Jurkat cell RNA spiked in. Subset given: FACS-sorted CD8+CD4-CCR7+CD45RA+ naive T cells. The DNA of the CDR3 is TGTGCCAGCAGTCTCCTAGCGGGGGGGTCCGCCCCAGGTACGCAGTATTTT. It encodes CASSLLAGGSAPGTQYF.